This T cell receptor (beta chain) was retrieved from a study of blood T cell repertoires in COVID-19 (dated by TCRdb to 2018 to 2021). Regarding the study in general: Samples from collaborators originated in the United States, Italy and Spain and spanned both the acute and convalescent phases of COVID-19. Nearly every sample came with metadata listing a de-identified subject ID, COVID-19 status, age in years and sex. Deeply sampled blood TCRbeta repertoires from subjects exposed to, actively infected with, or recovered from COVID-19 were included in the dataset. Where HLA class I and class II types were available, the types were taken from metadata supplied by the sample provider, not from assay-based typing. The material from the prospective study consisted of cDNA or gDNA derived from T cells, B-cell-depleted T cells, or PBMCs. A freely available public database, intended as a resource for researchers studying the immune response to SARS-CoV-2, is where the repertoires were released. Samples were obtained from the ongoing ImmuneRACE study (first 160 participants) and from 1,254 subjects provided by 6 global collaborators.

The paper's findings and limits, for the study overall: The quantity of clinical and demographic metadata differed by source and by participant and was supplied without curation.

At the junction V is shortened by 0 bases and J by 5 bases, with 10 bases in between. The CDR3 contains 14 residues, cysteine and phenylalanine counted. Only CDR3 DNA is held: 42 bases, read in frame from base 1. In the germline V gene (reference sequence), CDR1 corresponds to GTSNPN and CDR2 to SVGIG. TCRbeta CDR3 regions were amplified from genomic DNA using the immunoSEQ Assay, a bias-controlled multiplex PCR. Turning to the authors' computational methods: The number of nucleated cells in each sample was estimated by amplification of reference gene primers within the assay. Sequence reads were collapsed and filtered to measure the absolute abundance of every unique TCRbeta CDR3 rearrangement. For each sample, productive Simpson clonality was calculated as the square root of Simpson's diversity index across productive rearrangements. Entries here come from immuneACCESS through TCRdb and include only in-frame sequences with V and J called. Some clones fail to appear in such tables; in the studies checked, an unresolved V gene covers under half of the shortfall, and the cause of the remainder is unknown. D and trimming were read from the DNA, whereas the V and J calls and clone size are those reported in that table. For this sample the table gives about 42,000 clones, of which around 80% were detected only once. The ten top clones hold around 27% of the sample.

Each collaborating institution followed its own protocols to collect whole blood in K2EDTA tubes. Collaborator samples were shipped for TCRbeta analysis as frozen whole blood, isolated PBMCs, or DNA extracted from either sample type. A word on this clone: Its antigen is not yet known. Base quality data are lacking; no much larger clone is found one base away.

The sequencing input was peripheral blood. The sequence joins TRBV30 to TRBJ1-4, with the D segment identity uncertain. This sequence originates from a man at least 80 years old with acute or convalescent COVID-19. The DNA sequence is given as TGTGCCTGGAGTGTACGGGGAGGGAATGAAAAACTGTTTTTT. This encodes CAWSVRGGNEKLFF.